Listed below are T cell receptor beta chains from one sample, sequenced in a study of read filtering for tumor transcriptome and immune sequencing. TCRdb reprocessed the reads via MiXCR and lists one record per CDR3 protein. The sample lists about 41,000 distinct CDR3 sequences; under 15% were seen once. The sequenced sample was a population of CD138-negative cells sorted from bone marrow. The receptors here all came from a donor at least 40 years old with multiple myeloma. The conserved cysteine and the conserved F or W are not part of the CDR3 here.

11	TRBJ1-1	TRBV7-9	ASARQGGTEAF
13	TRBJ2-5	TRBV7-9	ASSLKIGAQETQY
13	TRBJ2-3	TRBV28	ASSLRDSSTDTQY
14	TRBJ2-2	TRBV7-9	ASSFGSGKYTGELF
11	TRBJ2-1	TRBV27	TSSRLFWNEQF
10	TRBJ1-2	TRBV28	ASSLTAYGYT
13	TRBJ2-3	TRBV10-1	ASSDGTAVENTQY
14	TRBJ2-1	TRBV20-1	SARPQQGQTYNEQF
12	TRBJ2-3	TRBV29-1	SVVLAGGADTQY
10	TRBJ2-3	TRBV30	AWTSGGDTQY
12	TRBJ2-7	TRBV5-1	ASSISGTGDEQY
18	TRBJ1-6	TRBV7-3	ASSLIGGGRTSSYNSPLH
13	TRBJ2-5	TRBV7-3	ASSPGQFYGETQY
13	TRBJ2-4	TRBV4-1	ASSSRDSQESIQY
10	TRBJ1-1	TRBV29-1	SVGDGYTEAF
10	TRBJ1-1	TRBV10-3	AISESGGYAF
12	TRBJ1-1	TRBV7-9	ASSPGDSYTEAF
14	TRBJ1-2	TRBV3-1	ASSQVLGRANYGYT